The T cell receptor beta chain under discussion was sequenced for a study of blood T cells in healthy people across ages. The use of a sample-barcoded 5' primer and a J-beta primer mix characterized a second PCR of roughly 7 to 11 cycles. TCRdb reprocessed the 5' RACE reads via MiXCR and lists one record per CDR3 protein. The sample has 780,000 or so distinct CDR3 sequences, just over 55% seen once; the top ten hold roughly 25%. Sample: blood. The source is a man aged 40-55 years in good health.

The CDR3 is CASSKEDPTLGTQYF. In nucleotides, the CDR3 is TGTGCCAGCAGCAAAGAGGACCCGACGCTCGGGACCCAGTACTTC. This chain uses TRBV21-1 with TRBJ2-5. TRBV21-1 is tagged as a pseudogene. The CDR3 length is 15 residues.